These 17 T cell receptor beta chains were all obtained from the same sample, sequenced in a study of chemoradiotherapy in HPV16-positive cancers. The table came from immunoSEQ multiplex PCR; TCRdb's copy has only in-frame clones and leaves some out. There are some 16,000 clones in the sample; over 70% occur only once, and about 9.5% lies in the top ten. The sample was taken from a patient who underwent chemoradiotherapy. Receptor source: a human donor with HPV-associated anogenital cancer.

CDR3: CASSSDRGYGTEAFF. In DNA form, the CDR3 reads TGTGCCAGCAGCTCAGACAGGGGATATGGCACTGAAGCTTTCTTT. The V and J genes are TRBV7-9 and TRBJ1-1, with 8 nucleotides matching TRBD1. CDR3 length equals 15 residues. V shed 4 bases and J 4 bases; nucleotides not matched to a gene: 8. Germline CDR1 and CDR2: SEHNR and FQNEAQ (reference sequence).

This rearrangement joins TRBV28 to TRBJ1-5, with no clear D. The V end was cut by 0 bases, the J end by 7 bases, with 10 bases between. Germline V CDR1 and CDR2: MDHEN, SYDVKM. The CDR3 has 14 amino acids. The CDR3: CASSLWGREQPQHF. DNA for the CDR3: TGTGCCAGCAGTTTATGGGGGAGAGAACAGCCCCAGCATTTT.

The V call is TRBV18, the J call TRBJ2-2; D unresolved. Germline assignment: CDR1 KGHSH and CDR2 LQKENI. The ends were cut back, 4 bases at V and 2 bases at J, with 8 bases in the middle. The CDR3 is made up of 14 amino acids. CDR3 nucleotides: TGTGCCAGCTCACGCGCCCAAAACACCGGGGAGCTGTTTTTT. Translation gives CASSRAQNTGELFF.

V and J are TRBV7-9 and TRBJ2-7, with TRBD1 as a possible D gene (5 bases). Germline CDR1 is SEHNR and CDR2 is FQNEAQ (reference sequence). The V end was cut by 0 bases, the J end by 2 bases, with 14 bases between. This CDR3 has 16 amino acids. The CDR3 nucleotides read TGTGCCAGCAGCTTAGCCACCGCAGGGTTGACCTACGAGCAGTACTTC. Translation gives CASSLATAGLTYEQYF.

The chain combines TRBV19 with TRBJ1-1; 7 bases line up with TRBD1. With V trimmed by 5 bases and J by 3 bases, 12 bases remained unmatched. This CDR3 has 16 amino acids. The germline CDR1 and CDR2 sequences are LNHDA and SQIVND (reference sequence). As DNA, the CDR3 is TGTGCCAGTAGTCTCCCGGACAGGCCGAGGGACACTGAAGCTTTCTTT. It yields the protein CASSLPDRPRDTEAFF.

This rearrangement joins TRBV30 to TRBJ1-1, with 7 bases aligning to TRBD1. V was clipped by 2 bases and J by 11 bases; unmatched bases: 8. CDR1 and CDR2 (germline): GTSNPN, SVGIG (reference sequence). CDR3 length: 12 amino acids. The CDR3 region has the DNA TGTGCCTGGAGTTTACAGACAGGGTCGGCTTTCTTT. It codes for CAWSLQTGSAFF.

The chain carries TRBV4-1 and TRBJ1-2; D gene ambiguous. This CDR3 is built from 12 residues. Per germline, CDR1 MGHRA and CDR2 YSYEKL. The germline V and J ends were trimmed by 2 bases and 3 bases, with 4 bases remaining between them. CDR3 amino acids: CASSQPDYGYTF. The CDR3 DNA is TGCGCCAGCAGCCAACCGGACTATGGCTACACCTTC.

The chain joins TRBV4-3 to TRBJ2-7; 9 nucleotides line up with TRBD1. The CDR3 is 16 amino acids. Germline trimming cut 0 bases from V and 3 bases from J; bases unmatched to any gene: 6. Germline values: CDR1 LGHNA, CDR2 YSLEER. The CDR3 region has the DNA TGCGCCAGCAGCCAAGATATTACAGGGGGCCTCTACGAGCAGTACTTC. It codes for CASSQDITGGLYEQYF.

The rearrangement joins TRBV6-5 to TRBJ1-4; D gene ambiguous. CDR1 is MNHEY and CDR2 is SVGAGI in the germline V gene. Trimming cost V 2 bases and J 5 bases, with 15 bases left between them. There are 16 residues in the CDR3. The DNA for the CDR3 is TGTGCCAGCAGTTACCGAAGAGAGACGGACAATGAAAAACTGTTTTTT. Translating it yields CASSYRRETDNEKLFF.

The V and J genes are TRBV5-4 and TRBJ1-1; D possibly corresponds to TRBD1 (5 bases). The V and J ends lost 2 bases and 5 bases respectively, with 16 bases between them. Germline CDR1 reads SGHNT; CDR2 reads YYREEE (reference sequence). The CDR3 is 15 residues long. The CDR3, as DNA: TGTGCCAGCAGCTTAAGGGGTTCAGCAGGTACTGAAGCTTTCTTT. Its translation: CASSLRGSAGTEAFF.

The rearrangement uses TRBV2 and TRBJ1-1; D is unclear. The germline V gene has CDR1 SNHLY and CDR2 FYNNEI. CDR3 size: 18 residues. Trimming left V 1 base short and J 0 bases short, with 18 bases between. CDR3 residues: CASSEGFTSTRMNTEAFF. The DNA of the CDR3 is TGTGCCAGCAGTGAAGGTTTCACAAGTACCCGCATGAACACTGAAGCTTTCTTT.

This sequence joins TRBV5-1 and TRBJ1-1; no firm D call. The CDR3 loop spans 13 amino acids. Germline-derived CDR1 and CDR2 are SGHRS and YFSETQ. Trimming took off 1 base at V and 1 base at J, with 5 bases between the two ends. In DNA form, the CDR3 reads TGCGCCAGCAGCTTGAACCAGAACACTGAAGCTTTCTTT. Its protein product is CASSLNQNTEAFF.

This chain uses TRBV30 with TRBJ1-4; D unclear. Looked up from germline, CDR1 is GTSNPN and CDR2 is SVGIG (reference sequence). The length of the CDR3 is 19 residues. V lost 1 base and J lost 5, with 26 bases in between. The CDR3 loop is CAWSADTTRTLTLNEKLFF. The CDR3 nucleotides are TGTGCCTGGAGTGCCGACACCACCCGGACCCTGACTCTAAATGAAAAACTGTTTTTT.

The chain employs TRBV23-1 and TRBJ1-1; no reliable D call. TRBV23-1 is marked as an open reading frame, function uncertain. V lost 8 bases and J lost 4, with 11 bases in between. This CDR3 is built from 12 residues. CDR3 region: CASYPGFTEAFF. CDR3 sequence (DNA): TGCGCCAGCTACCCAGGATTCACTGAAGCTTTCTTT.

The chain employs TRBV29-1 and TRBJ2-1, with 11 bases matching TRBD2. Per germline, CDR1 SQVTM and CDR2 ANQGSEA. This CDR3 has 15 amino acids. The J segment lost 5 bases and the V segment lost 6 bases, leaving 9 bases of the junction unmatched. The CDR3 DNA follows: TGCAGCGTAGATAGCGGGGGGGCCTTCAACAATGAGCAGTTCTTC. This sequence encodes CSVDSGGAFNNEQFF.

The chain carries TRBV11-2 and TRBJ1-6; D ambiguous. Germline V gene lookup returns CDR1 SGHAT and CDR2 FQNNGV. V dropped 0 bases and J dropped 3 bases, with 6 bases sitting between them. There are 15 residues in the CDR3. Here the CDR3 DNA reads TGTGCCAGCAGCTTAGAAACAGACTATAATTCACCCCTCCACTTT. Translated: CASSLETDYNSPLHF.

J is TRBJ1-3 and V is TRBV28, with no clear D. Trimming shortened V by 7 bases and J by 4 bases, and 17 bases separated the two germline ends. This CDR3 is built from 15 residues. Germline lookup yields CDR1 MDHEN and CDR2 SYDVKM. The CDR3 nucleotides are TGTGCCAGCACCCCTGCGAGGGCAGGAGGAAACACCATATATTTT. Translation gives CASTPARAGGNTIYF.